These 9 T cell receptor beta chains were sequenced from one sample in a study of blood T cell repertoires in COVID-19. TCRdb's table, derived via immunoSEQ multiplex PCR, lists solely in-frame clones and lacks some. The profile shows 250,000 to 300,000 clones, roughly 87% of them singletons. Sequencing input: peripheral blood. Receptors originate from a woman aged 45-65 years who had recovered from COVID-19.

This clone was detected once. The rearrangement links TRBV5-1 to TRBJ1-2, with D perhaps matching TRBD1 (6 bases). CDR3 length equals 14 residues. V was trimmed by 4 bases and J by 6 bases, leaving 16 bases between them. Per germline, CDR1 SGHRS and CDR2 YFSETQ. The CDR3 DNA reads as TGCGCCAGCAGCAGGGGGAGCGGAAGTGATGGCTACACCTTC. Its protein product is CASSRGSGSDGYTF.

The gene calls are TRBV20-1 and TRBJ1-5; TRBD1 matches at 8 bases. V was pared by 3 bases and J by 3 bases, with 4 bases of the junction left unmatched. Per the germline V gene, CDR1 is DFQATT and CDR2 is SNEGSKA (reference sequence). The CDR3 sequence is 14 residues long. CDR3 region: CSASGTGINQPQHF. In DNA, the CDR3 is TGCAGTGCTAGTGGGACAGGCATCAATCAGCCCCAGCATTTT.

Points on this clone: At one end, the junction sequence differs from germline, possibly due to a read error. The chain joins TRBV7-7 to TRBJ1-1, with D perhaps TRBD1 (6 bases). This CDR3 has 15 amino acids. The germline V gene has CDR1 SSHAT and CDR2 FNYEAQ (reference sequence). CDR3 coding DNA: TGTGCTAGCAGCTCGACGCCGAGGGGGTGCACTGAAGCTTTCTTT. Translating it yields CASSSTPRGCTEAFF.

The chain recombines TRBV11-3 with TRBJ2-3; 9 bases are shared with TRBD1. Unmatched junction bases numbered 7, after V lost 5 bases and J lost 4 bases. Germline V CDR1 and CDR2: SGHNT, YENEEA. This CDR3 has 15 amino acids. CDR3 DNA sequence: TGTGCCAGCAGCGGGGACAGGGTCAACCCAGATACGCAGTATTTT. Amino acid sequence: CASSGDRVNPDTQYF.

The chain couples TRBV29-1 to TRBJ2-2, with D unclear. The CDR3 runs to 14 residues. Trimming left V 2 bases short and J 1 base short, with 8 bases between. Per the germline V gene, CDR1 is SQVTM and CDR2 is ANQGSEA. This CDR3 reads CSVERQQNTGELFF. CDR3 DNA: TGCAGCGTTGAAAGACAACAGAACACCGGGGAGCTGTTTTTT.

This clone has a handful of counts. This chain connects TRBV6-2 or TRBV6-3 to TRBJ1-2; D remains unclear. The ends were cut back, 6 bases at V and 4 bases at J, with 27 bases in the middle. This CDR3 spans 18 amino acids. Per the germline V gene, CDR1 is MNHEY and CDR2 is SVGEGT. The CDR3 coding sequence is TGTGCCAGCAGCTGCACGGCCTTTTGGGTGGGCATAAGCTATGGCTACACCTTC. Translation: CASSCTAFWVGISYGYTF.

The chain recombines TRBV7-3 with TRBJ2-3, with 11 bases aligning to TRBD2. Losses at the gene ends were 3 bases for V and 3 bases for J; bases not matched to a gene: 2. The germline V gene has CDR1 SGHTA and CDR2 FQGTGA. The CDR3 runs to 15 residues. CDR3 nucleotides: TGTGCCAGCAGCTTCGGGACTAGCGGTACAGATACGCAGTATTTT. This gives the protein CASSFGTSGTDTQYF.

The CDR3 loop is CASSLMWGGTDTQYF. Written as DNA, the CDR3 is TGTGCCAGCAGCTTAATGTGGGGCGGCACAGATACGCAGTATTTT. The chain employs TRBV7-6 and TRBJ2-3, with a possible D match to TRBD1 (5 bases). This CDR3 is built from 15 residues. Trimming stripped 2 bases from V and 1 base from J, with 10 bases between. The V gene's germline CDR1 is SGHVS and CDR2 FNYEAQ.

The chain couples TRBV6-4 to TRBJ1-1, with D unresolved. CDR1 MRHNA and CDR2 SNTAGT come from the germline V gene. Trimming took 3 bases from V and 1 from J, leaving 9 bases between them. The CDR3 is made up of 14 amino acids. The CDR3 protein is CASSESWANTEAFF. The CDR3 bases are TGTGCCAGCAGTGAAAGTTGGGCGAACACTGAAGCTTTCTTT.